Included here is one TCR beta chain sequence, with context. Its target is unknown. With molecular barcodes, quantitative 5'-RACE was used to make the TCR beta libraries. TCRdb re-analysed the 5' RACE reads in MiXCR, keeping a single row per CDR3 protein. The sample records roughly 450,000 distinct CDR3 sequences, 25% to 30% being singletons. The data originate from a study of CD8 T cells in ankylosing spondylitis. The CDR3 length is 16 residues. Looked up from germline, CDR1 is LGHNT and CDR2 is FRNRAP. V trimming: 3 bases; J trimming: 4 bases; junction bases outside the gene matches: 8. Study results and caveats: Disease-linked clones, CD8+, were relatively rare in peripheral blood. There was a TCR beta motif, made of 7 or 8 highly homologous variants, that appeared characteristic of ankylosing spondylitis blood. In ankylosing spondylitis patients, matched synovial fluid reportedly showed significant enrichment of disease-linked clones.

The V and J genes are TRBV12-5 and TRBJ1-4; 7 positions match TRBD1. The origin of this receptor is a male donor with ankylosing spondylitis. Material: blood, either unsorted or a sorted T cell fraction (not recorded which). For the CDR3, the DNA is TGTGCTAGTGGTTTAGACCGGGACAGAGTTAATGAAAAACTGTTTTTT. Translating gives CASGLDRDRVNEKLFF.